Each of the 21 T cell receptor beta chains below was sequenced from the same sample in a study of shared clonotypes between healthy human individuals. Naive-designated CD8 cells lacked CD45RO, were positively enriched for CCR7, and omitted terminally differentiated effector memory CD45RA+ cells. The assay was immunoSEQ multiplex PCR, and TCRdb's table has in-frame clones only and misses some. The repertoire includes approximately 2,200,000 clones, about 93% of them detected once, and 1.5% to 2% sits in the top ten. The sample was naive CD8+ T cells from PBMCs. The source of these receptors is a man aged 18 to 30 in good health. Some clones in this sample may be carry-over from other donors' samples.

V is TRBV27 and J is TRBJ2-2; unclear D gene. CDR1 is MNHEY, CDR2 SMNVEV, per germline (reference sequence). The V end was cut by 8 bases, the J end by 2 bases, with 18 bases between. CDR3 length equals 16 residues. The CDR3 sequence: CASYTKFLHNTGELFF. CDR3 sequence (DNA): TGTGCCAGCTATACCAAGTTTCTACACAACACCGGGGAGCTGTTTTTT.

The rearrangement joins TRBV5-4 to TRBJ2-3; no firm D call. Germline CDR1 reads SGHNT; CDR2 reads YYREEE (reference sequence). V was shortened by 1 base and J by 7 bases, with 13 bases between the two germline ends. The CDR3 has 14 amino acids. In nucleotides, the CDR3 is TGTGCCAGCAGCTTGAGGTCCTTTCCCCATACGCAGTATTTT. This codes for CASSLRSFPHTQYF.

The chain has TRBV28 and TRBJ2-2, with D tentatively TRBD2 (5 bases). The V end was cut by 8 bases, the J end by 9 bases, with 16 bases between. There are 13 residues in the CDR3. Germline CDR1 MDHEN, CDR2 SYDVKM. The CDR3 coding sequence is TGTGCCAGCTCTTGGGGAGCCGGGCGGGAGCTGTTTTTT. Amino acid sequence: CASSWGAGRELFF.

The V and J genes are TRBV4-3 and TRBJ1-2, with D unclear. Trimming shortened V by 0 bases and J by 8 bases, and 13 bases separated the two germline ends. The CDR3 has 14 amino acids. CDR1 and CDR2 (germline): LGHNA, YSLEER. The CDR3: CASSQDRSAGGYTF. For the CDR3, the DNA is TGCGCCAGCAGCCAAGACAGGTCTGCGGGAGGCTACACCTTC.

Regarding this clone: The same CDR3 also results from other DNA sequences found in this sample. The chain has TRBV4-3 and TRBJ2-7, with TRBD1 matching 7 bases. V shed 1 base and J 4 bases; nucleotides not matched to a gene: 4. This CDR3 has 14 residues. The germline V gene encodes CDR1 LGHNA and CDR2 YSLEER. CDR3 nucleotides: TGCGCCAGCAGCCAAGGAGCAGGGGGTTACGAGCAGTACTTC. As protein: CASSQGAGGYEQYF.

The chain is built from TRBV7-9 and TRBJ1-2, with D possibly matching TRBD1 (5 bases). The germline gives CDR1 SEHNR, CDR2 FQNEAQ (reference sequence). The CDR3 extends over 14 amino acids. Trimming left V 7 bases short and J 0 bases short, with 12 bases between. CDR3 bases: TGTGCCAGCACCAAAGGGGATCCTAACTATGGCTACACCTTC. Amino acids: CASTKGDPNYGYTF.

The rearrangement links TRBV6-5 to TRBJ2-7, with a weak D call TRBD1 (5 bases). Germline CDR1 and CDR2: MNHEY and SVGAGI. This CDR3 has 15 amino acids. V was trimmed by 5 bases and J by 2 bases, leaving 16 bases between them. The CDR3 bases are TGTGCCAGCAGTGCCGCGGTAGGACATCCCTACGAGCAGTACTTC. Protein sequence: CASSAAVGHPYEQYF.

CDR3 sequence: CASSLEGANEQFF. The CDR3 bases are TGTGCCAGCAGTTTAGAAGGGGCCAATGAGCAGTTCTTC. V is TRBV27 and J is TRBJ2-1; TRBD1 is a possible D gene (5 bases). The germline V gene has CDR1 MNHEY and CDR2 SMNVEV (reference sequence). Between the trimmed V and J ends, which lost 2 bases and 6 bases, there was a span of 8 bases. The CDR3 has 13 amino acids.

The chain links TRBV29-1 to TRBJ2-7, with TRBD1 matching over 9 bases. The CDR3 sequence is 13 residues long. Germline loops: CDR1 SQVTM, CDR2 ANQGSEA. The V segment lost 6 bases and the J segment 5 bases; nucleotides outside the gene matches: 8. CDR3 amino acids: CSVKRQGVHEQYF. The DNA of the CDR3 is TGCAGCGTCAAACGACAGGGGGTCCACGAGCAGTACTTC.

V gene TRBV28 combines with J gene TRBJ1-1, with a weak D call TRBD1 (6 bases). The CDR3 length is 15 residues. V dropped 3 bases and J dropped 0 bases, with 11 bases sitting between them. The germline V gene has CDR1 MDHEN and CDR2 SYDVKM. Here the CDR3 reads CASSLFDRMNTEAFF. CDR3 coding DNA: TGTGCCAGCAGTTTGTTTGACAGGATGAACACTGAAGCTTTCTTT.

The CDR3 loop is CASSQGFHYEQYF. As DNA, the CDR3 is TGTGCCAGCAGCCAAGGATTCCACTACGAGCAGTACTTC. V usage is TRBV14 and J usage is TRBJ2-7; D is undetermined. The length of the CDR3 is 13 residues. With 1 base removed from V and 3 bases from J, the gap between germline ends came to 7 bases. Germline V gene lookup returns CDR1 SGHDN and CDR2 FVKESK.

The chain recombines TRBV6-1 with TRBJ1-2, with 7 bases aligning to TRBD1. The V segment lost 3 bases and the J segment 4 bases; nucleotides outside the gene matches: 5. The CDR3 length is 14 residues. Germline CDR1 and CDR2: MNHNS and SASEGT. The CDR3, as DNA: TGTGCCAGCAGTGAGACAGGGTTGCGCTATGGCTACACCTTC. It is translated as CASSETGLRYGYTF.

This clone was seen only a few times. The chain joins TRBV9 to TRBJ1-3; perhaps TRBD1 as D (5 bases). CDR1 and CDR2 (germline): SGDLS, YYNGEE. Trimming took 0 bases from V and 0 from J, leaving 16 bases between them. The CDR3 runs 18 residues. CDR3 in DNA: TGTGCCAGCAGCGTAGCCGAGGGGTCCCTGGGCTCTGGAAACACCATATATTTT. It yields the protein CASSVAEGSLGSGNTIYF.

The CDR3 reads CASSSGTLLYGYTF. The CDR3 region has the DNA TGTGCCAGCAGCTCCGGGACACTTCTCTATGGCTACACCTTC. This rearrangement joins TRBV9 to TRBJ1-2, with TRBD1 as a possible D gene (6 bases). This CDR3 has 14 amino acids. Trimming removed 4 bases at V and 4 bases at J, with 14 bases between. Germline V gene lookup returns CDR1 SGDLS and CDR2 YYNGEE.

In nucleotides, the CDR3 is TGTGCCAGCAGGAACGCTGTCGGGGGACACGGACAGCCCCAGCATTTT. Protein: CASRNAVGGHGQPQHF. The chain employs TRBV28 and TRBJ1-5; weak D call: TRBD1 (6 bases). The V gene lost 6 bases and the J gene lost 7 bases, with 22 bases spanning the gap. Germline V gene data show CDR1 as MDHEN and CDR2 as SYDVKM. The CDR3 totals 16 residues.

The J gene is TRBJ1-1, the V gene TRBV4-2, with D possibly being TRBD1 (6 bases). Deletions cut 4 bases from V and 0 bases from J, with 15 bases between. The CDR3 covers 16 residues. Germline-derived CDR1 and CDR2 are LGHNA and YNFKEQ. The CDR3 sequence is CASSLWGAGMNTEAFF. The CDR3 DNA sequence: TGTGCCAGCAGCCTCTGGGGGGCTGGGATGAACACTGAAGCTTTCTTT.

The V gene is TRBV4-3, the J gene TRBJ2-3; possible D gene TRBD2, 6 bases. V was cut by 0 bases and J by 2 bases, with 9 bases left in between. The CDR3 is 15 residues long. Germline V gene data show CDR1 as LGHNA and CDR2 as YSLEER. The DNA of the CDR3 is TGCGCCAGCAGCCAAGACTGGGACTTCACAGATACGCAGTATTTT. Translated: CASSQDWDFTDTQYF.

The chain is built from TRBV28 and TRBJ2-7, with 11 bases fitting TRBD1. Per the germline V gene, CDR1 is MDHEN and CDR2 is SYDVKM. V shed 5 bases and J 6 bases; nucleotides not matched to a gene: 9. The CDR3 sequence is 15 residues long. The CDR3 DNA is TGTGCCAGCAGTCTTTGGACAGGGGGCGAGGGCGAGCAGTACTTC. This encodes CASSLWTGGEGEQYF.

The chain couples TRBV29-1 to TRBJ1-2, with TRBD1 identical over 7 bases. This CDR3 spans 15 amino acids. Germline V CDR1 and CDR2: SQVTM, ANQGSEA. The trim removed 7 bases at V and 4 bases at J, leaving 15 bases unmatched. The CDR3 protein is CSADDREKTPYGYTF. The CDR3, as DNA: TGCAGCGCCGATGACAGGGAAAAAACTCCCTATGGCTACACCTTC.

This chain joins TRBV5-1 and TRBJ1-1; 11 nucleotides line up with TRBD1. CDR3 size: 17 residues. J lost 2 bases, V lost 1 base, and 7 bases had no gene match. Germline CDR1 and CDR2: SGHRS and YFSETQ. The CDR3 loop reads CASSLWTGGQGNTEAFF. The CDR3 nucleotides read TGCGCCAGCAGCTTGTGGACAGGGGGCCAGGGTAACACTGAAGCTTTCTTT.

The chain combines TRBV9 with TRBJ2-1; 10 bases align to TRBD1. In germline, CDR1 is SGDLS, CDR2 YYNGEE. V gave up 3 bases and J gave up 2 bases; unmatched junction bases: 5. The CDR3 covers 16 residues. The CDR3 loop is CASSATGTGAYNEQFF. The CDR3 DNA reads TGTGCCAGCAGCGCAACCGGGACAGGGGCCTACAATGAGCAGTTCTTC.